What follows are 28 T cell receptor beta chains derived from one specimen sequenced in a study of blood T cell repertoires in COVID-19. TCRdb keeps only in-frame clones here, not all; method: immunoSEQ multiplex PCR. This sample has some 120,000 clones, with 92% found just once. Sequencing input: peripheral blood. The receptors derive from a man between 45 and 60 years old with COVID-19, enrolled during active disease.

The rearrangement links TRBV3-1 (or the pseudogene TRBV3-2) to TRBJ1-1, with a weak D call TRBD1 (6 bases). This CDR3 contains 15 residues. Trimming took off 0 bases at V and 9 bases at J, with 17 bases between the two ends. Per germline, CDR1 LGHDT and CDR2 YNNKEL (reference sequence). The CDR3 DNA reads TGTGCCAGCAGCCAAGAAGGCGGGGGGGCAGGTAAAGCTTTCTTT. Translated: CASSQEGGGAGKAFF.

V and J are TRBV9 and TRBJ2-2; possible D gene TRBD2, 7 bases. Between the trimmed V and J ends, which lost 4 bases and 2 bases, there was a span of 15 bases. Germline-derived CDR1 and CDR2 are SGDLS and YYNGEE. This CDR3 contains 16 residues. The chain's CDR3 is CASSPWGGPNTGELFF. The CDR3 DNA follows: TGTGCCAGCAGCCCGTGGGGGGGCCCTAACACCGGGGAGCTGTTTTTT.

The chain uses TRBV14 and TRBJ2-7, with TRBD1 matching over 9 bases. This CDR3 contains 15 residues. The junction had 9 bases not matched to a gene; V was cut back by 4 bases and J by 5 bases. The germline V gene has CDR1 SGHDN and CDR2 FVKESK. DNA for the CDR3: TGTGCCAGCAGCCCTCGGACAGGGGACTATAACGAGCAGTACTTC. As protein: CASSPRTGDYNEQYF. Full variable domain (missing parts from reference TRBV14 and TRBJ2-7): EAGVTQFPSHSVIEKGQTVTLRCDPISGHDNLYWYRRVMGKEIKFLLHFVKESKQDESGMPNNRFLAERTGGTYSTLKVQPAELEDSGVYFCASSPRTGDYNEQYFGPGTRLTVT.

The chain has TRBV20-1 and TRBJ1-4, with D hard to call. This CDR3 region has 11 residues. Trimming removed 1 base at V and 8 bases at J, with 5 bases between. CDR1 and CDR2 (germline): DFQATT, SNEGSKA (reference sequence). For the CDR3, the DNA is TGCAGTGCTAGAGTACGGGAAAAACTGTTTTTT. It yields the protein CSARVREKLFF.

This clone appeared a single time. Here the CDR3 DNA reads TGTGCCAGCTCAAGCGGGGTCGGGGGGTACAATGAGCAGTTCTTC. Encoded protein: CASSSGVGGYNEQFF. The chain is built from TRBV18 and TRBJ2-1; 7 bases agree with TRBD2. This CDR3 has 15 residues. Germline CDR1 KGHSH, CDR2 LQKENI. Unmatched junction bases numbered 8, after V lost 5 bases and J lost 4 bases.

The V gene is TRBV24-1, the J gene TRBJ2-3; 9 bases line up with TRBD1. CDR3 size: 17 residues. Germline CDR1 KGHDR, CDR2 SFDVKD. V lost 5 bases to trimming and J lost 6 bases; unmatched junction nucleotides: 14. CDR3 sequence reads: CATSGYPMGQGSDTQYF. As DNA, the CDR3 is TGTGCCACCAGTGGGTACCCCATGGGACAGGGATCGGATACGCAGTATTTT.

The V call is TRBV4-3, the J call TRBJ2-1, with 8 bases identical to TRBD1. CDR1 and CDR2 (germline): LGHNA, YSLEER. J gave up 3 bases and V 4 bases, and 2 bases lay outside the gene matches. The CDR3 length is 14 residues. CDR3 in amino acids: CASSPDRGYNEQFF. As DNA, the CDR3 is TGCGCCAGCAGCCCCGACAGGGGCTACAATGAGCAGTTCTTC.

The chain has TRBV7-3 and TRBJ2-7; 9 positions match TRBD1. Per the germline V gene, CDR1 is SGHTA and CDR2 is FQGTGA. This CDR3 region has 15 residues. Losses at the gene ends were 2 bases for V and 6 bases for J; bases not matched to a gene: 8. In DNA form, the CDR3 reads TGTGCCAGCAGCTTAGAGACCGGGACAGGGAGCGAGCAGTACTTC. It yields the protein CASSLETGTGSEQYF.

The chain couples TRBV5-1 to TRBJ2-3, with TRBD2 identical over 9 bases. This CDR3 has 17 residues. The junction had 7 bases not matched to a gene; V was cut back by 0 bases and J by 2 bases. Germline CDR1 is SGHRS and CDR2 is YFSETQ. The CDR3 nucleotides read TGCGCCAGCAGCTTGGAAGTGACTAGCGGATTCACAGATACGCAGTATTTT. It codes for CASSLEVTSGFTDTQYF. Combining the CDR3 with reference TRBV5-1 and TRBJ2-3 gives the whole variable domain KAGVTQTPRYLIKTRGQQVTLSCSPISGHRSVSWYQQTPGQGLQFLFEYFSETQRNKGNFPGRFSGRQFSNSRSEMNVSTLELGDSALYLCASSLEVTSGFTDTQYFGPGTRLTVL.

The chain joins TRBV5-5 to TRBJ1-4; tentatively, D is TRBD1 (5 bases). The CDR3 spans 13 residues. Trimming removed 6 bases at V and 10 bases at J, with 16 bases between. CDR1 is SGHKS and CDR2 is YYEKEE in the germline V gene (reference sequence). In DNA, the CDR3 is TGTGCCAGCACACCAGATGCGGGGGGAAAACTGTTTTTT. It yields the protein CASTPDAGGKLFF.

V gene TRBV19 combines with J gene TRBJ2-1; 13 nucleotides align to TRBD2. Trimming at V came to 9 bases and at J to 7 bases, leaving 6 bases not matched to a gene. Germline V gene sequence: CDR1 LNHDA, CDR2 SQIVND (reference sequence). The CDR3 runs to 14 residues. The CDR3 nucleotides are TGTGCCAGCCTCGGGACTAGCGGGATTAATGAGCAGTTCTTC. The encoded protein is CASLGTSGINEQFF.

The chain links TRBV6-2 or TRBV6-3 to TRBJ2-3; 10 nucleotides line up with TRBD2. The CDR3 is 16 amino acids. Germline CDR1 and CDR2: MNHEY and SVGEGT. V gave up 5 bases and J gave up 2 bases; unmatched junction bases: 7. CDR3 sequence reads: CASSQTSGVNTDTQYF. The DNA for the CDR3 is TGTGCCAGCAGTCAAACTAGCGGGGTTAACACAGATACGCAGTATTTT.

This clone is deemed medium-sized. The sample carries other DNA sequences with the same CDR3. CDR3 sequence: CASSPRGQGYGYTF. CDR3 bases: TGTGCCAGTAGTCCCAGGGGGCAGGGCTATGGCTACACCTTC. V and J are TRBV19 and TRBJ1-2; 8 nucleotides align to TRBD1. The CDR3 has 14 amino acids. Trimming removed 5 bases from V and 4 bases from J; junction bases left unmatched: 6. Germline CDR1 is LNHDA and CDR2 is SQIVND (reference sequence).

This chain uses TRBV4-3 with TRBJ1-2; D call uncertain. Deletions cut 0 bases from V and 5 bases from J, with 10 bases between. The CDR3 runs 14 residues. CDR1 is LGHNA, CDR2 YSLEER, per germline. CDR3 residues: CASSQDTAQYGYTF. The CDR3 bases are TGCGCCAGCAGCCAAGATACAGCACAGTATGGCTACACCTTC.

The chain recombines TRBV7-6 with TRBJ2-6; D unclear. CDR1 SGHVS and CDR2 FNYEAQ come from the germline V gene. V was shortened by 6 bases and J by 0 bases, with 3 bases between the two germline ends. CDR3 length: 13 amino acids. DNA of the CDR3: TGTGCCAGCAGTCACTCTGGGGCCAACGTCCTGACTTTC. Encoded protein: CASSHSGANVLTF.

The V and J genes are TRBV5-5 and TRBJ1-5; D is unclear. Trimming stripped 4 bases from V and 5 bases from J, with 13 bases between. The germline gives CDR1 SGHKS, CDR2 YYEKEE (reference sequence). The CDR3 extends over 14 amino acids. CDR3 region: CASSPDTRDQPQHF. In nucleotides, the CDR3 is TGTGCCAGCAGCCCAGACACGAGGGATCAGCCCCAGCATTTT. The full variable domain, with the rest looked up from reference TRBV5-5 and TRBJ1-5, is DAGVTQSPTHLIKTRGQQVTLRCSPISGHKSVSWYQQVLGQGPQFIFQYYEKEERGRGNFPDRFSARQFPNYSSELNVNALLLGDSALYLCASSPDTRDQPQHFGDGTRLSIL.

The chain joins TRBV4-1 to TRBJ2-7, with a possible D match to TRBD1 (6 bases). The CDR3 spans 13 residues. CDR1 MGHRA and CDR2 YSYEKL come from the germline V gene. Trimming stripped 3 bases from V and 3 bases from J, with 9 bases between. The chain's CDR3 is CASSHSQGYEQYF. The CDR3 nucleotides are TGCGCCAGCAGCCATTCACAGGGCTACGAGCAGTACTTC.

In DNA form, the CDR3 reads TGTGCCAGCAGCGTAGAACAGGGGAATTCACCCCTCCACTTT. Translating gives CASSVEQGNSPLHF. This chain connects TRBV9 to TRBJ1-6; 7 bases fit TRBD1. Looked up from germline, CDR1 is SGDLS and CDR2 is YYNGEE. The CDR3 is made up of 14 amino acids. Trimming removed 0 bases from V and 7 bases from J; junction bases left unmatched: 1.

This clone has only one observation. V and J are TRBV6-2 or TRBV6-3 and TRBJ2-1, with 7 bases aligning to TRBD1. The V and J ends lost 2 bases and 7 bases, in that order; junction bases with no gene match: 17. Per the germline V gene, CDR1 is MNHEY and CDR2 is SVGEGT. The CDR3 spans 18 residues. The CDR3 reads CASSYPYGQVGNQNEQFF. In DNA, the CDR3 is TGTGCCAGCAGTTACCCCTATGGACAGGTGGGAAATCAGAATGAGCAGTTCTTC.

The chain links TRBV28 to TRBJ2-7, with D possibly matching TRBD1 (6 bases). The length of the CDR3 is 15 residues. V was cut by 2 bases and J by 7 bases, with 18 bases left in between. The germline gives CDR1 MDHEN, CDR2 SYDVKM. CDR3 nucleotide sequence: TGTGCCAGCAGTTTAAGGGACATACCACTCCGGGAGCAGTACTTC. It translates to CASSLRDIPLREQYF.

V usage is TRBV2 and J usage is TRBJ2-2; TRBD2 agrees at 11 bases. This CDR3 spans 15 amino acids. The trim removed 6 bases at V and 1 base at J, leaving 1 base unmatched. Per germline, CDR1 SNHLY and CDR2 FYNNEI. The CDR3 spells CASSLAGGNTGELFF. The CDR3 DNA follows: TGTGCCAGCAGCCTAGCGGGAGGGAACACCGGGGAGCTGTTTTTT.

The chain carries TRBV29-1 and TRBJ1-4; no clear D. This CDR3 region has 11 residues. Trimming shortened V by 6 bases and J by 4 bases, and 6 bases separated the two germline ends. The germline gives CDR1 SQVTM, CDR2 ANQGSEA. The CDR3 DNA is TGCAGCGTCTACCGTAATGAAAAACTGTTTTTT. Residues: CSVYRNEKLFF.

The chain joins TRBV5-1 to TRBJ1-6; the match to TRBD1 covers 9 bases. The CDR3 spans 15 residues. Germline CDR1 is SGHRS and CDR2 is YFSETQ. V lost 3 bases and J lost 8; bases outside the gene matches: 6. The CDR3 bases are TGCGCCAGCAGCTCCGGACAGGGGTTGGATTCACCCCTCCACTTT. Translating it yields CASSSGQGLDSPLHF.

The chain couples TRBV6-1 to TRBJ2-7; 9 bases align to TRBD2. Losses at the gene ends were 1 base for V and 3 bases for J; bases not matched to a gene: 4. Germline CDR1 MNHNS, CDR2 SASEGT. This CDR3 spans 15 amino acids. The CDR3 nucleotides read TGTGCCAGCAGTGAAGTAGCGGGAGCGAACTACGAGCAGTACGTC. Translation gives CASSEVAGANYEQYV.

The genes are TRBV7-8 and TRBJ1-2, with a weak D call TRBD1 (5 bases). The CDR3 has 14 amino acids. The V end was cut by 2 bases, the J end by 4 bases, with 11 bases between. Germline CDR1 is SGHVS and CDR2 is FQNEAQ. The CDR3 spells CASSLSGGGYGYTF. Here the CDR3 DNA reads TGTGCCAGCAGCTTAAGTGGGGGGGGCTATGGCTACACCTTC.

This clone is a singleton in its sample. This chain uses TRBV27 with TRBJ2-3, with 10 bases lining up with TRBD2. Per the germline V gene, CDR1 is MNHEY and CDR2 is SMNVEV (reference sequence). There are 17 residues in the CDR3. With V trimmed by 5 bases and J by 0 bases, 8 bases remained unmatched. The DNA of the CDR3 is TGTGCCAGCAGTCGATTGACTAGCGGGCATAGCACAGATACGCAGTATTTT. This codes for CASSRLTSGHSTDTQYF.

The chain joins TRBV19 to TRBJ1-5; no clear D gene. The germline gives CDR1 LNHDA, CDR2 SQIVND (reference sequence). This CDR3 contains 13 residues. The V and J ends lost 3 bases and 8 bases respectively, with 11 bases between them. CDR3 in DNA: TGTGCCAGTAGTATTCCTCCCACGGAGCCCCAGCATTTT. Encoded protein: CASSIPPTEPQHF.

This clone has more than one count but fewer than ten. The CDR3 DNA reads TGCGCCAGCAGCGGGGCTAGCGGGAGTATGGAGACCCAGTACTTC. Translated, it gives CASSGASGSMETQYF. V is TRBV5-1 and J is TRBJ2-5; TRBD2 aligns across 10 bases. CDR1 is SGHRS and CDR2 is YFSETQ in the germline V gene. This CDR3 has 15 amino acids. The V segment lost 4 bases and the J segment 5 bases; nucleotides outside the gene matches: 8.